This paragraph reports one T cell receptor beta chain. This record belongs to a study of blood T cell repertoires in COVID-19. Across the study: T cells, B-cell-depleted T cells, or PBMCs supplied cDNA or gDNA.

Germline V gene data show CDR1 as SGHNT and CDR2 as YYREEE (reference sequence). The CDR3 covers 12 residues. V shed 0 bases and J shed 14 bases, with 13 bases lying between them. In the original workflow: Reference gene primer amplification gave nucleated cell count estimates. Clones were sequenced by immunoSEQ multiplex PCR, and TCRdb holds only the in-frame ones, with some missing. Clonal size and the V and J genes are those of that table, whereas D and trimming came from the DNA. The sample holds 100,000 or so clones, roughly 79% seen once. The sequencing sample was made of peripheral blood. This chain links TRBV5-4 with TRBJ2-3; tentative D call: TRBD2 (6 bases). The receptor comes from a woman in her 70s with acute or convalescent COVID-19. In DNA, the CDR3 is TGTGCCAGCAGCTTGGCCACCGGGGGTGCGTATTTT. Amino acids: CASSLATGGAYF. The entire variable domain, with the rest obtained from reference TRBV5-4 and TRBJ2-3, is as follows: ETGVTQSPTHLIKTRGQQVTLRCSSQSGHNTVSWYQQALGQGPQFIFQYYREEENGRGNFPPRFSGLQFPNYSSELNVNALELDDSALYLCASSLATGGAYFGPGTRLTVL.